This T cell receptor beta chain stems from a study of blood T cell repertoires in COVID-19. Study-wide background: Spain, Italy and the United States supplied samples that represented acute and convalescent COVID-19. PBMCs, B-cell-depleted T cells, or T cells provided the cDNA or gDNA that made up the material.

In germline, CDR1 is SGHTA, CDR2 FQGNSA. After removal of 3 bases from V and 8 bases from J, the junction contained 4 bases not matched to a gene. The CDR3 runs to 16 residues. Under the authors' procedure: Counts of nucleated cells, estimated from reference gene primer amplification, were obtained. Repertoires were generated with immunoSEQ multiplex PCR, while TCRdb's copy carries only in-frame clones and drops some. The D gene and trimming were derived from the DNA, and the V and J assignments and clone size from that table. This table has roughly 240,000 clones, almost 85% appearing once. This sequence joins TRBV7-2 and TRBJ2-2, with TRBD2 identical over 15 bases. The material sequenced was peripheral blood. This clonotype was obtained from an elderly woman with acute or convalescent COVID-19. The CDR3 nucleotides are TGTGCCAGCAGCTTTACAGGACTAGCGGGAGGGGGGGAGCTGTTTTTT. Its protein product is CASSFTGLAGGGELFF.